Included here is one T cell receptor beta chain sequence, with context. This sample stems from a study of T cell responses to AZD1222 COVID-19 vaccine. Study-level information: Doses given second, at about 4 or about 12 weeks, were pooled.

The data were produced by immunoSEQ multiplex PCR, yet TCRdb's version contains in-frame clones alone and is incomplete. There are 130,000 to 150,000 clones in the sample; 85% to 95% occur only once, and less than 2% lies in the top ten. Looked up from germline, CDR1 is SNHLY and CDR2 is FYNNEI. The CDR3 length is 13 residues. The germline V and J ends were trimmed by 7 bases and 1 base, with 10 bases remaining between them. The source is an adult in good health. The rearrangement uses TRBV2 and TRBJ1-1; a weak D match, TRBD1 (5 bases). This specimen was peripheral blood, taken on day 0 of AZD1222 vaccination. Here the CDR3 reads CASNLDTNTEAFF. Written as DNA, the CDR3 is TGTGCCAGCAATTTGGACACGAACACTGAAGCTTTCTTT.